This T cell receptor beta chain was retrieved from a study of blood T cell repertoires in COVID-19. Study-wide context: PBMCs, B-cell-depleted T cells, or T cells provided the cDNA or gDNA that made up the material.

V lost 0 bases, J lost 4 bases, and 21 bases lay in between. CDR3 size: 18 residues. The germline CDR1 and CDR2 sequences are LGHDT and YNNKEL (reference sequence). In this sample, this clone turned up a few times. Under the authors' procedure: Counts of nucleated cells, estimated from reference gene primer amplification, were obtained. Repertoires were generated with immunoSEQ multiplex PCR, while TCRdb's copy carries only in-frame clones and drops some. V, J and clone size are taken as reported in that table, and D and trimming were inferred from the DNA itself. The sample has 56,000 or so clones, roughly 87% seen once.

V usage is TRBV3-1 (or the pseudogene TRBV3-2) and J usage is TRBJ1-1; maybe TRBD1 (5 bases). This receptor was obtained from a human donor in a cohort sampled during active COVID-19. The sample was peripheral blood. The chain's CDR3 is CASSQEDTAFLFGTEAFF. In DNA form, the CDR3 reads TGTGCCAGCAGCCAAGAGGACACGGCTTTTTTGTTTGGCACTGAAGCTTTCTTT.